This TCR beta chain derives from a study of shared clonotypes between healthy human individuals. Study-wide results and caveats: Only a few donors were included, so the genetic and exposure-history diversity represented was limited.

Sequencing used immunoSEQ multiplex PCR; TCRdb keeps in-frame clones, though not all of them. The repertoire consists of approximately 2.1 million clones, with over 85% occurring once and the leading ten covering under 0.45%. As to this clone: Its antigen is currently unknown.

The germline V gene has CDR1 MNHEY and CDR2 SMNVEV (reference sequence). The CDR3 sequence is 15 residues long. The V gene end was trimmed by 8 bases and the J gene end by 4 bases; junction bases not matched to a gene: 11. What was sequenced was naive CD4+ T cells from PBMCs. Subset specified: CD45RA+ positively selected. The V gene is TRBV27, the J gene TRBJ2-1, with 7 nucleotides matching TRBD1. The sequence was obtained from a man aged 18 to 35 in good health. Some clones in this sample may be carry-over from other donors' samples. CDR3 region: CASGRGGRRYNEQFF. The CDR3, as DNA: TGTGCCAGCGGTCGAGGGGGCCGTAGGTACAATGAGCAGTTCTTC.